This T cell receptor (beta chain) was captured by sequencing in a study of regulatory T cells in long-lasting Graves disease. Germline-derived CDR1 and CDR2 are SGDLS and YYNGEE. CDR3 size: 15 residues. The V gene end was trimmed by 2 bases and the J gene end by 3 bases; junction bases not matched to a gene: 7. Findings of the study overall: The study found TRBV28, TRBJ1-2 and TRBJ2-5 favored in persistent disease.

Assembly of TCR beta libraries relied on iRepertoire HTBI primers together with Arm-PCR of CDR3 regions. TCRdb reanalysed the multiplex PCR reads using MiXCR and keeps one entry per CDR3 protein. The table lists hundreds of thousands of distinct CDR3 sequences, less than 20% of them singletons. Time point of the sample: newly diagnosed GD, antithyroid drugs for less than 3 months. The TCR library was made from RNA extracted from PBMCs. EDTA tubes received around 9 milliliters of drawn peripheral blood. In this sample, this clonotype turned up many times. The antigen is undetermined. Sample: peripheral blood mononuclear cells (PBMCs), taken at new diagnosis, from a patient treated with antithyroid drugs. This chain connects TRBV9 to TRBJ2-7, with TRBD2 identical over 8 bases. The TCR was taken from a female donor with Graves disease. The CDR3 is CASSVTSGVGYEQYF. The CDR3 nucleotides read TGTGCCAGCAGCGTTACTAGCGGCGTAGGCTACGAGCAGTACTTC.